These T cell receptor beta chains were read from a single sample in a study of T cell responses to AZD1222 COVID-19 vaccine. Using immunoSEQ multiplex PCR, the repertoire was profiled, and TCRdb retains in-frame clones only, with some absent. The sample holds over 150,000 clones, approximately 90% seen once. Sample: peripheral blood, taken 28 days after the second AZD1222 dose. Source of these receptors: an adult who received the AZD1222 COVID-19 vaccine. Each CDR3 is given with its conserved first and last residue. A D gene is named only where the DNA matches it firmly. The size of a clone is reported for some rows only, either as once, few or many, or as a class for expanded clones.

j_call	v_call	d_call	clone_size	cdr3_nt	cdr3_aa
TRBJ2-7	TRBV29-1	NA	NA	TGCAGCGTTCGTTTGCAGATGTCCTACGAGCAGTACTTC	CSVRLQMSYEQYF
TRBJ1-5	TRBV10-3	TRBD1	NA	TGTGCCATCAGCGGACAGGGGGGAGAACAGCCCCAGCATTTT	CAISGQGGEQPQHF
TRBJ1-1	TRBV7-9	NA	NA	TGTGCCAGCAGCTTACTACAGAACACTGAAGCTTTCTTT	CASSLLQNTEAFF
TRBJ1-2	TRBV12-5	NA	once	TGTGCTAGTGGTTCCACAACAGCGTTCTATGGCTACACCTTC	CASGSTTAFYGYTF
TRBJ1-2	TRBV5-1	NA	NA	TGCGCCAGCAGCTTTTCGACAGGCCCCGGGGGAGGCTACACCTTC	CASSFSTGPGGGYTF
TRBJ1-2	TRBV2	NA	once	TGTGCCAGCAGTGATTGGGGCGAGGGTGGGAACTATGGCTACACCTTC	CASSDWGEGGNYGYTF
TRBJ1-2	TRBV7-3	TRBD1	few	TGTGCCAGCAGCTTACAGGGACAGGGCTATGGCTACACCTTC	CASSLQGQGYGYTF
TRBJ2-3	TRBV5-1	NA	NA	TGCGCCAGCAGCTCCCCGGCGGGGTCAGATACGCAGTATTTT	CASSSPAGSDTQYF
TRBJ2-3	TRBV5-1	NA	NA	TGCGCCAGCAGCGGTACCGGGCGAGGGAGTACAGATACGCAGTATTTT	CASSGTGRGSTDTQYF
TRBJ1-4	TRBV14	NA	NA	TGTGCCAGCAGCCTCGGTCGGAACAACGCAAGGGATGAAAAACTGTTTTTT	CASSLGRNNARDEKLFF
TRBJ2-1	TRBV21-1	NA	once	TGTGCCAGCAGCAAACGCGCGCGGAACTCCTACAATGAGCAGTTCTTC	CASSKRARNSYNEQFF
TRBJ2-7	TRBV7-9	TRBD1	NA	TGTGCCAGCAGCAAGCAAGACAGGGTTTGGTCCGAGCAGTACTTC	CASSKQDRVWSEQYF
TRBJ1-1	TRBV9	NA	NA	TGTGCCAGCAGCGAGGGACATCCGCTAGGTAGTGAAGCTTTCTTT	CASSEGHPLGSEAFF
TRBJ1-4	TRBV27	NA	NA	TGTGCCAGCAGTACCCGCTGGGGGGTAGCTAATGAAAAACTGTTTTTT	CASSTRWGVANEKLFF
TRBJ2-6	TRBV27	NA	NA	TGTGCCAGCAGGTCCTCTGGGGCCAACGTCCTGACTTTC	CASRSSGANVLTF
TRBJ1-6	TRBV27	NA	NA	TGTGCCACCAGCCCGGACCCTGATAATTCACCCCTCCACTTT	CATSPDPDNSPLHF